This is a list of T cell receptor beta chains from one sample in a study of CXCR3-negative and CXCR3-positive naive CD8 T cells. TCRdb reanalyzed the 5' RACE reads, giving one entry per CDR3 protein sequence and no DNA. This sample lists approximately 48,000 distinct CDR3 sequences; its ten largest clones have around 0.58%. The material sequenced was naive CXCR3+ CD8+ T cells from blood. These receptor sequences come from a human donor in good health. Some clones in this sample may be carry-over from other donors' samples. Each CDR3 is given with its conserved first and last residue. Size is omitted from some rows. Given values are once, few, many or a class for expanded clones.

v_gene	abundance	j_gene	len	CDR3aa
TRBV12-5	NA	TRBJ2-7	15	CASGLPSGYYYEQYF
TRBV28	NA	TRBJ2-1	11	CASKLNNEQFF
TRBV7-9	NA	TRBJ1-5	12	CASSFDGQPQHF
TRBV28	NA	TRBJ1-2	14	CASSLLDGNYGYTF
TRBV23-1	NA	TRBJ2-5	13	CASGQWGGETQYF
TRBV6-2/TRBV6-3	NA	TRBJ1-5	16	CASSYSTDSPNQPQHF
TRBV19	NA	TRBJ1-1	14	CASRPGQGLTEAFF
TRBV7-9	NA	TRBJ2-3	14	CASSLGGLTDTQYF
TRBV4-3	NA	TRBJ2-7	15	CASSQDLGGSYEQYF
TRBV4-2	NA	TRBJ2-7	16	CASSQDYPGGSYEQYF
TRBV7-9	NA	TRBJ2-2	15	CASSTTGPNTGELFF
TRBV20-1	NA	TRBJ2-7	12	CSATPAGYEQYF
TRBV28	NA	TRBJ2-6	14	CASRTVSGANVLTF
TRBV28	NA	TRBJ1-1	13	CASKVDGNTEAFF
TRBV5-1	NA	TRBJ1-2	15	CASSPQAVTSSGYTF
TRBV25-1	NA	TRBJ2-2	15	CASSIRQDDTGELFF
TRBV4-3	NA	TRBJ1-5	18	CASSQDLGTGRSNQPQHF
TRBV5-1	NA	TRBJ2-7	14	CASSLAQGADEQYF
TRBV3-1	NA	TRBJ2-3	18	CASSQEDEVFTSTDTQYF
TRBV7-9	NA	TRBJ2-7	13	CASSQGWAYEQYF
TRBV28	NA	TRBJ2-7	12	CASSPGRYEQYF
TRBV12-3/TRBV12-4	NA	TRBJ1-5	15	CASSETAYSNQPQHF
TRBV6-5	NA	TRBJ2-3	20	CASSFNEGSSRGADTDTQYF
TRBV7-2	NA	TRBJ2-6	17	CASSLIVVGSGPNVLTF
TRBV10-2	NA	TRBJ2-7	14	CASSHSDISYEQYF
TRBV2	NA	TRBJ1-3	14	CASSPRLTGNTIYF
TRBV12-3/TRBV12-4	NA	TRBJ2-7	13	CASSLTSYYEQYF
TRBV11-2	NA	TRBJ2-7	16	CASSLDQPGGLYEQYF
TRBV19	NA	TRBJ1-5	17	CASIPDGVLGGNQPQHF
TRBV9	NA	TRBJ2-7	14	CASSQTGTSGEQYF
TRBV29-1	NA	TRBJ1-1	14	CSVDVRGRYTEAFF
TRBV7-9	medium-sized	TRBJ2-7	13	CASSFGQSYEQYF
TRBV12-3/TRBV12-4	NA	TRBJ1-5	14	CASSFPQGDQPQHF
TRBV20-1	NA	TRBJ2-3	14	CSARDHDATDTQYF
TRBV7-2	NA	TRBJ2-2	17	CASSLVGARLPTGELFF
TRBV9	NA	TRBJ2-3	16	CASSATLAGRGDTQYF
TRBV7-3	NA	TRBJ1-1	14	CASSPGLGRSEAFF
TRBV10-3	NA	TRBJ2-2	13	CAIRTGDTGELFF
TRBV21-1	NA	TRBJ2-1	15	CARPTNWDREHEQFF
TRBV5-1	NA	TRBJ2-7	14	CASSLGQETYEQYF
TRBV7-9	NA	TRBJ2-7	14	CASSFRDRTYEQYF
TRBV6-4	NA	TRBJ2-2	14	CATSTSEDTGELFF
TRBV7-6	NA	TRBJ2-2	17	CASSLYKTDTNTGELFF
TRBV11-2	NA	TRBJ2-7	16	CASSLGSRLYSYEQYF
TRBV7-3	NA	TRBJ2-1	13	CASSSGLYNEQFF
TRBV7-9	NA	TRBJ1-1	14	CASRRQGGNTEAFF
TRBV7-2	NA	TRBJ1-3	14	CASSSPSSGNTIYF
TRBV12-3/TRBV12-4	NA	TRBJ2-1	13	CAITDRGHNEQFF
TRBV7-2	NA	TRBJ2-1	16	CASSILAGGTYNEQFF
TRBV29-1	NA	TRBJ1-1	12	CSPGPWATEAFF
TRBV20-1	NA	TRBJ2-7	14	CSARWLAGDYEQYF
TRBV7-6	NA	TRBJ2-3	19	CASSPRRSSGGIGADTQYF
TRBV12-3/TRBV12-4	NA	TRBJ2-5	16	CASSLAFGGYQETQYF
TRBV11-1	NA	TRBJ1-1	16	CASSDRGSGPTYEAFF
TRBV15	NA	TRBJ1-5	15	CATSRERQNNQPQHF
TRBV3-1	NA	TRBJ1-2	12	CASAGDRVFYTF
TRBV14	NA	TRBJ1-2	15	CASSPRTEVNYGYTF
TRBV6-2/TRBV6-3	NA	TRBJ2-7	15	CASSLLSRASYEQYF
TRBV12-5	NA	TRBJ2-1	13	CASFEQGYNEQFF
TRBV7-9	NA	TRBJ1-1	13	CASSDRGNTEAFF